Below are 14 T cell receptor beta chains sequenced from a single sample in a study of shared clonotypes between healthy human individuals. Sequencing used immunoSEQ multiplex PCR; TCRdb keeps in-frame clones, though not all of them. The sample consists of about 79,000 clones, roughly two thirds of them appearing once. Material: memory CD8+ T cells sorted from blood. This sample's subset: CD45RO+ cells pooled with CCR7-negative TemRA cells. The receptors shown here come from a young man in good health.

This clone was detected only a few times. The V call is TRBV5-6, the J call TRBJ1-4, with D uncertain. CDR3 size: 13 residues. Germline-derived CDR1 and CDR2 are SGHDT and YYEEEE. Trimming cost V 5 bases and J 8 bases, with 13 bases left between them. Here the CDR3 reads CASRSVSGEKLFF. For the CDR3, the DNA is TGTGCCAGCAGATCCGTTTCGGGCGAAAAACTGTTTTTT.

CDR3 amino acids: CASSQERTSGRKFF. CDR3 coding DNA: TGTGCCAGCAGCCAAGAAAGGACTAGCGGGAGGAAGTTCTTC. The rearrangement uses TRBV14 and TRBJ2-1, with TRBD2 identical over 14 bases. CDR3 size: 14 residues. V gave up 0 bases and J gave up 14 bases; unmatched junction bases: 3. Germline-derived CDR1 and CDR2 are SGHDN and FVKESK.

J is TRBJ2-1 and V is TRBV4-1; D gene uncertain. Germline loops: CDR1 MGHRA, CDR2 YSYEKL. The germline V and J ends were trimmed by 1 base and 10 bases, with 17 bases remaining between them. The CDR3 extends over 15 amino acids. CDR3 protein: CASSQGVVSSEEQFF. In DNA, the CDR3 is TGCGCCAGCAGCCAAGGTGTTGTTTCGAGCGAAGAGCAGTTCTTC.

The rearrangement joins TRBV29-1 to TRBJ2-7, with a weak D call TRBD2 (6 bases). The germline V gene has CDR1 SQVTM and CDR2 ANQGSEA. Trimming took 2 bases from V and 0 from J, leaving 11 bases between them. The CDR3 contains 14 residues. The CDR3 region has the DNA TGCAGCGTTGAAATAGGGACTGCCTCCTACGAGCAGTACTTC. Translating it yields CSVEIGTASYEQYF.

Points on this clone: Other DNA sequences in the sample encode the same CDR3. The chain employs TRBV28 and TRBJ2-7, with TRBD1 matching over 7 bases. The CDR3 spans 13 residues. V shed 6 bases, J shed 3 bases, and the junction held 5 bases outside the gene matches. Germline V gives CDR1 MDHEN, CDR2 SYDVKM. The CDR3 region has the DNA TGTGCCAGCAGCTCGGGGACAGACTACGAGCAGTACTTC. Translating gives CASSSGTDYEQYF.

This clone was observed a few times. The chain recombines TRBV2 with TRBJ2-1; 8 nucleotides match TRBD1. Germline CDR1 SNHLY, CDR2 FYNNEI. The CDR3 is 15 amino acids. After removal of 4 bases from V and 7 bases from J, the junction contained 9 bases not matched to a gene. The CDR3 DNA reads TGTGCCAGCAGTGTCGCCGAGACAGGGGATAATGAGCAGTTCTTC. Protein: CASSVAETGDNEQFF.

Remarks on this clone: An end of the junction differs from the germline gene, which may be a read error. This chain links TRBV7-7 with TRBJ2-3; TRBD2 matches at 8 bases. This CDR3 contains 15 residues. Germline CDR1 is SSHAT and CDR2 is FNYEAQ (reference sequence). CDR3 in amino acids: CASSLGTGRADTQYF. The CDR3 nucleotides are TGTGCTAGCAGCTTAGGGACCGGGAGGGCAGATACGCAGTATTTT.

This chain links TRBV6-5 with TRBJ2-3; D remains unclear. V lost 5 bases and J lost 8, with 11 bases in between. CDR1 MNHEY and CDR2 SVGAGI come from the germline V gene. The length of the CDR3 is 12 residues. CDR3 DNA sequence: TGTGCCAGCAGTGAATTATCAGTTACGCAGTATTTT. Translated: CASSELSVTQYF.

This clone was detected many times. V is TRBV6-9 and J is TRBJ2-7; 11 nucleotides line up with TRBD1. Germline V gives CDR1 MNHGY, CDR2 SVAAGI. With 5 bases clipped from V and 3 bases from J, the junction kept 3 bases outside the gene matches. This CDR3 has 14 amino acids. CDR3 DNA: TGTGCCAGCAGTACCGGGACAGGGGGCTACGAGCAGTACTTC. Encoded protein: CASSTGTGGYEQYF.

The chain couples TRBV14 to TRBJ2-7, with 8 bases fitting TRBD2. CDR3 length: 15 residues. With V trimmed by 2 bases and J by 2 bases, 5 bases remained unmatched. From germline, CDR1 is SGHDN and CDR2 FVKESK. CDR3 DNA: TGTGCCAGCAGCCAAATCGATAGCGGGACCTACGAGCAGTACTTC. Translation: CASSQIDSGTYEQYF.

The CDR3 sequence is CASSETTAYEQYF. CDR3 sequence (DNA): TGTGCCAGCAGTGAGACTACAGCCTACGAGCAGTACTTC. The genes are TRBV6-1 and TRBJ2-7, with D tentatively TRBD2 (5 bases). Germline V gene lookup returns CDR1 MNHNS and CDR2 SASEGT. The CDR3 is made up of 13 amino acids. The V and J ends lost 3 bases and 2 bases respectively, with 8 bases between them.

The chain combines TRBV5-4 with TRBJ2-5, with D unresolved. CDR1 and CDR2 (germline): SGHNT, YYREEE (reference sequence). The CDR3 is 13 residues long. Between the trimmed V and J ends, which lost 5 bases and 3 bases, there was a span of 11 bases. In nucleotides, the CDR3 is TGTGCCAGCAGTCAGGACCCGGAAGAGACCCAGTACTTC. Translating it yields CASSQDPEETQYF.

CDR3 nucleotides: TGTGCCAGCAGCGACAGGAGAAGCTCCTACGAGCAGTACTTC. Amino acid sequence: CASSDRRSSYEQYF. This chain connects TRBV7-8 to TRBJ2-7; D perhaps matches TRBD1 (6 bases). Germline CDR1 SGHVS, CDR2 FQNEAQ. The length of the CDR3 is 14 residues. The V end was cut by 5 bases, the J end by 0 bases, with 11 bases between.

V is TRBV7-9 and J is TRBJ2-1; the D gene is possibly TRBD2 (5 bases). Germline CDR1 SEHNR, CDR2 FQNEAQ (reference sequence). The CDR3 totals 16 residues. Trimming left V 3 bases short and J 7 bases short, with 19 bases between. As DNA, the CDR3 is TGTGCCAGCAGCTTCTCGGCTCTCTGGGAGCGGAATGAGCAGTTCTTC. Its translation: CASSFSALWERNEQFF.